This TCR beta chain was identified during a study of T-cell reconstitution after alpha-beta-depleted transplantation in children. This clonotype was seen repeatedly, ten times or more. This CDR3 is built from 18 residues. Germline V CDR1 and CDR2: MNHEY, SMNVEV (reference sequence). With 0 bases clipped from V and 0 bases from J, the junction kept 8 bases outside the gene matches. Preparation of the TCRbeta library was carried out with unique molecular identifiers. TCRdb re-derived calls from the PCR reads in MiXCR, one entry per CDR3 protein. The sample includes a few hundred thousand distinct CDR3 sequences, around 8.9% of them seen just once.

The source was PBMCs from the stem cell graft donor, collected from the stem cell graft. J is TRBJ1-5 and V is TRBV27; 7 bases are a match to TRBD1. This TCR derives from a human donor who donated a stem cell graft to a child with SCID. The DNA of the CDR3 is TGTGCCAGCAGTTTATCGAGGGCAGGGGGTTTTAGCAATCAGCCCCAGCATTTT. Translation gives CASSLSRAGGFSNQPQHF.